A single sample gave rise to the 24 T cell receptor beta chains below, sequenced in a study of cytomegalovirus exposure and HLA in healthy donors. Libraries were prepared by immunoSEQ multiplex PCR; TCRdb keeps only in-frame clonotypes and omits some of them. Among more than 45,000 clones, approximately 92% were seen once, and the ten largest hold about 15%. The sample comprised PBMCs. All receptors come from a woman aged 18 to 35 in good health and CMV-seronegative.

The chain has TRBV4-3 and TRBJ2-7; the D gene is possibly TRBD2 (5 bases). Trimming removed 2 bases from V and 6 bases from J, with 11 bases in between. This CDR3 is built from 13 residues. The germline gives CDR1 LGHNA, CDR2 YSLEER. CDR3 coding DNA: TGCGCCAGCAGCCAACAGAGAGGGCCCGAGCAGTACTTC. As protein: CASSQQRGPEQYF.

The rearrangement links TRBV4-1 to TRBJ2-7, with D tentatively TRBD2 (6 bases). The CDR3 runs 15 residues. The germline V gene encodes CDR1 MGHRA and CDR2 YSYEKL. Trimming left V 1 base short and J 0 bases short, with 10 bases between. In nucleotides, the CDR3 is TGCGCCAGCAGCCAAGGCCACGGGGGCTCCTACGAGCAGTACTTC. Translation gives CASSQGHGGSYEQYF.

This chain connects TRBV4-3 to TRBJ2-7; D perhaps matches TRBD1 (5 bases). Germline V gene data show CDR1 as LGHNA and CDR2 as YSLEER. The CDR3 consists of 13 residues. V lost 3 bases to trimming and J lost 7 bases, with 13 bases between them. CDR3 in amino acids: CASSQVDSEEQYF. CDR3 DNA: TGCGCCAGCAGCCAGGTAGACAGCGAAGAGCAGTACTTC.

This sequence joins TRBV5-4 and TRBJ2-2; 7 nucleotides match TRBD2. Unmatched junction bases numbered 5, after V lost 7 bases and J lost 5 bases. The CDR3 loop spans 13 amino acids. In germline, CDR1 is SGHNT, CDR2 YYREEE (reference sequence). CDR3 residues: CASGREPTGELFF. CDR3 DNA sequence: TGTGCCAGCGGGAGGGAGCCAACCGGGGAGCTGTTTTTT.

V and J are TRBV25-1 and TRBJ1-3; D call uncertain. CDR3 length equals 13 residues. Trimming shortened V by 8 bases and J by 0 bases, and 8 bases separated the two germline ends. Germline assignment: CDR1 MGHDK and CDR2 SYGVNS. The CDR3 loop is CASQASSGNTIYF. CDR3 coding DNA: TGTGCCAGCCAGGCGAGCTCTGGAAACACCATATATTTT.

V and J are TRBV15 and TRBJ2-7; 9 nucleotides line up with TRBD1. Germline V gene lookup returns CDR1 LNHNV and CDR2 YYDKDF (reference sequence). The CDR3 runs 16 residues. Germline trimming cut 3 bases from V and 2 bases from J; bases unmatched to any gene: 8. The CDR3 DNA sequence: TGTGCCACCAGCAGTGGAGCCGGGACAGGGACCTACGAGCAGTACTTC. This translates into CATSSGAGTGTYEQYF.

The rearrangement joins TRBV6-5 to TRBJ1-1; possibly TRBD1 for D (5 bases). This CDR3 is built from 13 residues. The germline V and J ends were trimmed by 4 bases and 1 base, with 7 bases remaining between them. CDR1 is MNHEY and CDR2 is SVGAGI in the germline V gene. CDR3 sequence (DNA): TGTGCCAGCAGTTTGGGGGGGAACACTGAAGCTTTCTTT. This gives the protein CASSLGGNTEAFF.

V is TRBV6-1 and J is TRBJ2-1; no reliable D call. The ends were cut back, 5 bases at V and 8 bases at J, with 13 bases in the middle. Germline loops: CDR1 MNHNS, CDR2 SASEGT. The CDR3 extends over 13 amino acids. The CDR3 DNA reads TGTGCCAGCAGTTTTGAACAGTTCCATGAGCAGTTCTTC. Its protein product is CASSFEQFHEQFF.

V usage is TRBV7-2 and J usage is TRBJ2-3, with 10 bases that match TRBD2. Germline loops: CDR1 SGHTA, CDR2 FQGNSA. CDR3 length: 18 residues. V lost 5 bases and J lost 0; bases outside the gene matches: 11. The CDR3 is CASSRVGLASFSTDTQYF. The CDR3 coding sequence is TGTGCCAGCAGCCGAGTGGGACTAGCGAGCTTTAGCACAGATACGCAGTATTTT. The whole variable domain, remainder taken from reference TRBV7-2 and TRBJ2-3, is GAGVSQSPSNKVTEKGKDVELRCDPISGHTALYWYRQSLGQGLEFLIYFQGNSAPDKSGLPSDRFSAERTGGSVSTLTIQRTQQEDSAVYLCASSRVGLASFSTDTQYFGPGTRLTVL.

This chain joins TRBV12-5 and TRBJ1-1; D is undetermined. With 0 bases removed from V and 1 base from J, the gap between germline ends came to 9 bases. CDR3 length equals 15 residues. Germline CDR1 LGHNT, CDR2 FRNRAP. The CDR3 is CASGLVLSGNTEAFF. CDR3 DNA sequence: TGTGCTAGTGGTTTGGTACTCAGCGGGAACACTGAAGCTTTCTTT.

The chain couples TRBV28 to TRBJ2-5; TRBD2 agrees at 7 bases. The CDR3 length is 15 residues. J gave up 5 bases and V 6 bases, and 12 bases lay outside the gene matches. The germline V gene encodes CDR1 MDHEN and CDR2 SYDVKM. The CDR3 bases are TGTGCCAGCAGCTTGCCCCTTACTAGCGCGGAGACCCAGTACTTC. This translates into CASSLPLTSAETQYF.

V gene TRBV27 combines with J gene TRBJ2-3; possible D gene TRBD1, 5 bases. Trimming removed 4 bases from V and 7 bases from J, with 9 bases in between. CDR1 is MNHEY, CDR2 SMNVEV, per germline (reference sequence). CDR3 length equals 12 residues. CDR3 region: CASSSRDNTQYF. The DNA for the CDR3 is TGTGCCAGCAGTTCCAGGGATAATACGCAGTATTTT.

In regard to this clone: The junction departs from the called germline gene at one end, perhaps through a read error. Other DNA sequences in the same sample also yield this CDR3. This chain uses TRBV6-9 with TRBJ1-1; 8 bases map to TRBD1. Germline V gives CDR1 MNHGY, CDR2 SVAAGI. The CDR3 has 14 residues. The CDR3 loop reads CASSIRDRNTEAFF. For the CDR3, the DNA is TGTGCCAGCAGCATCCGGGACAGGAACACTGAAGCTTTTTTT.

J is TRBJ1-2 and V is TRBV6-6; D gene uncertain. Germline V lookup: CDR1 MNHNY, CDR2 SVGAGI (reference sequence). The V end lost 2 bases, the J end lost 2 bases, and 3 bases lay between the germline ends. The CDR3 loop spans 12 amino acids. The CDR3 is CASSYRNYGYTF. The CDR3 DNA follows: TGTGCCAGCAGTTACCGGAACTATGGCTACACCTTC.

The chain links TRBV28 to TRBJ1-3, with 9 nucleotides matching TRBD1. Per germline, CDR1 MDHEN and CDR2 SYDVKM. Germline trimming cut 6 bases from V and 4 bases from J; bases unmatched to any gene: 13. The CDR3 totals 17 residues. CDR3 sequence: CASSPPLRQGGGNTIYF. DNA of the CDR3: TGTGCCAGCAGCCCCCCCCTCCGACAGGGGGGAGGAAACACCATATATTTT.

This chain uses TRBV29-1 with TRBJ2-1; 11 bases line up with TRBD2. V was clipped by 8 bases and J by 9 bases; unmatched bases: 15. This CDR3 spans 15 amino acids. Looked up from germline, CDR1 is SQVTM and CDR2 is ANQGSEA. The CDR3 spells CSTLSSLAGGSEQFF. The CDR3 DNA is TGCAGCACCCTATCTAGCCTAGCGGGAGGCAGTGAGCAGTTCTTC.

The CDR3 loop is CASSPRDTLGRGYTF. The CDR3 DNA is TGTGCCAGCAGTCCCCGGGACACTTTGGGGCGTGGCTACACCTTC. The V call is TRBV6-6, the J call TRBJ1-2, with a weak D call TRBD1 (6 bases). V was clipped by 5 bases and J by 7 bases, with 20 bases between them. CDR3 size: 15 residues. Germline V gene data show CDR1 as MNHNY and CDR2 as SVGAGI (reference sequence).

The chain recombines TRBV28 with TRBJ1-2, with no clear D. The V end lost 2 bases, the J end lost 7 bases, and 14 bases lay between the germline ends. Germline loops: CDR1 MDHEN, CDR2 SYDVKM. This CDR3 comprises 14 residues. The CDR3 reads CASSLVVNSFGYTF. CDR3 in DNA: TGTGCCAGCAGTTTAGTGGTCAATAGTTTTGGCTACACCTTC.

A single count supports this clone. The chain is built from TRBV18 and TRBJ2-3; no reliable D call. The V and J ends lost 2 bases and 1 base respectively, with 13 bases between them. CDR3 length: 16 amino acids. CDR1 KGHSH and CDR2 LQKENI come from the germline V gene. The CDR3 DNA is TGTGCCAGCTCACCAGTTATTGGCTCCGGCACAGATACGCAGTATTTT. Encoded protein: CASSPVIGSGTDTQYF.

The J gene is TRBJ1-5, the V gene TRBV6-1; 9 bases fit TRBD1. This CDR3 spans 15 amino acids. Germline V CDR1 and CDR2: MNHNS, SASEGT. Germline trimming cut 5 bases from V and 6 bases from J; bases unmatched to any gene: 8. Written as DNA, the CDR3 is TGTGCCAGCAGTACCCTTACAGGGGGCGGTCAGCCCCAGCATTTT. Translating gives CASSTLTGGGQPQHF.

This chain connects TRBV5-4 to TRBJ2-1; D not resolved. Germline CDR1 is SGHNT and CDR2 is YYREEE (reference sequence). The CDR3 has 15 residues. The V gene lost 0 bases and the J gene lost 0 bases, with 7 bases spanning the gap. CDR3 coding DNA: TGTGCCAGCAGCTTGGCAGTTTCCTCCTACAATGAGCAGTTCTTC. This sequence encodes CASSLAVSSYNEQFF. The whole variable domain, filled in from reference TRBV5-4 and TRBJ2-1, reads ETGVTQSPTHLIKTRGQQVTLRCSSQSGHNTVSWYQQALGQGPQFIFQYYREEENGRGNFPPRFSGLQFPNYSSELNVNALELDDSALYLCASSLAVSSYNEQFFGPGTRLTVL.

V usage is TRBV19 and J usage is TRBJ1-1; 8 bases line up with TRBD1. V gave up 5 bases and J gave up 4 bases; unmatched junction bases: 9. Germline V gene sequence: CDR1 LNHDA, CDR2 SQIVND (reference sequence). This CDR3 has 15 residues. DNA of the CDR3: TGTGCCAGTAGTGCTGGGACAGGCGGATTCACTGAAGCTTTCTTT. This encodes CASSAGTGGFTEAFF.

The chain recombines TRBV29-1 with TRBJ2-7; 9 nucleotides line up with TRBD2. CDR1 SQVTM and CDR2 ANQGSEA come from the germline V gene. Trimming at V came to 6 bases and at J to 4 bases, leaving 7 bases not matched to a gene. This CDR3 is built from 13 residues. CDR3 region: CSVVAGVTYEQYF. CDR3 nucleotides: TGCAGCGTGGTAGCGGGAGTAACGTACGAGCAGTACTTC.

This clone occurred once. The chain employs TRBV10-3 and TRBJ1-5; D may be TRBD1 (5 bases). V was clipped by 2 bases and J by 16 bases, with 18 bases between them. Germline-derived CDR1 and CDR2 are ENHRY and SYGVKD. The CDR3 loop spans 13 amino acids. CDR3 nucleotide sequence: TGTGCCATCAGTGAGCCCCCGGGGACTGCTCCCCATTTT. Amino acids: CAISEPPGTAPHF.